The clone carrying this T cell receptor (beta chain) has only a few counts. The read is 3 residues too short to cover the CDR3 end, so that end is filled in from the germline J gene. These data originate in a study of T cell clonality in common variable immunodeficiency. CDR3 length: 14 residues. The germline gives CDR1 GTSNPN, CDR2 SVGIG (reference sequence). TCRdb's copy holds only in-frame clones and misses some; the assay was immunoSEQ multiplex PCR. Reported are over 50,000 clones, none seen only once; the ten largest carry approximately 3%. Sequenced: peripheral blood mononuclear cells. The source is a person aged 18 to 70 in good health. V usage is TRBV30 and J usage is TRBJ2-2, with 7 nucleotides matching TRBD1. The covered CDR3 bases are TGTGCCTGGAGTTCTGGACAGGATAATTCACCG. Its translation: CAWSSGQDNSP. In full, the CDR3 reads CAWSSGQDNSPLFF.